Shown below are 17 T cell receptor beta chains from a single sample sequenced in a study of blood T cell repertoires in COVID-19. Produced via immunoSEQ multiplex PCR; TCRdb's table is partial and in-frame only. This sample has around 300,000 clones, with around nine tenths found just once. The sample consisted of peripheral blood. These receptors were taken from a man aged 50 or older with acute or convalescent COVID-19.

This clone was seen only a few times. The rearrangement joins TRBV6-5 to TRBJ1-1; the D gene is possibly TRBD1 (5 bases). V lost 5 bases to trimming and J lost 11 bases, with 21 bases between them. CDR1 is MNHEY, CDR2 SVGAGI, per germline. The CDR3 contains 14 residues. The CDR3 sequence: CASSLFPTEILAFF. CDR3 sequence (DNA): TGTGCCAGCAGTCTTTTTCCGACAGAAATCTTGGCTTTCTTT.

V gene TRBV5-6 combines with J gene TRBJ2-1; D not resolved. V lost 4 bases to trimming and J lost 7 bases, with 6 bases between them. The CDR3 covers 11 residues. Germline V gives CDR1 SGHDT, CDR2 YYEEEE. CDR3 residues: CASSILNEQFF. CDR3 DNA: TGTGCCAGCAGCATCTTGAATGAGCAGTTCTTC.

V is TRBV3-1 (or the pseudogene TRBV3-2) and J is TRBJ1-1; the D gene is possibly TRBD1 (6 bases). The CDR3 length is 14 residues. Germline CDR1 and CDR2: LGHDT and YNNKEL (reference sequence). V was pared by 1 base and J by 1 base, with 7 bases between. The CDR3 reads CASSQVQGNTEAFF. CDR3 in DNA: TGTGCCAGCAGCCAAGTACAGGGGAACACTGAAGCTTTCTTT.

The rearrangement links TRBV11-2 to TRBJ1-1, with 7 bases identical to TRBD1. The CDR3 runs to 15 residues. Germline CDR1 reads SGHAT; CDR2 reads FQNNGV. V lost 5 bases to trimming and J lost 0 bases; unmatched junction nucleotides: 6. The CDR3 nucleotides are TGTGCCAGCAGCCGGGACAGAATCTTGAACACTGAAGCTTTCTTT. It specifies CASSRDRILNTEAFF.

J is TRBJ2-3 and V is TRBV5-1; D is unresolved. CDR1 is SGHRS, CDR2 YFSETQ, per germline. V dropped 1 base and J dropped 4 bases, with 7 bases sitting between them. The CDR3 extends over 13 amino acids. The CDR3 DNA reads as TGCGCCAGCAGCTTGTTAGCATCAGATACGCAGTATTTT. This sequence encodes CASSLLASDTQYF. Using reference TRBV5-1 and TRBJ2-3 for the parts outside the CDR3, the full variable domain is KAGVTQTPRYLIKTRGQQVTLSCSPISGHRSVSWYQQTPGQGLQFLFEYFSETQRNKGNFPGRFSGRQFSNSRSEMNVSTLELGDSALYLCASSLLASDTQYFGPGTRLTVL.

This clone was found once. This rearrangement joins TRBV19 to TRBJ1-1, with TRBD1 identical over 10 bases. This CDR3 is built from 16 residues. V was pared by 0 bases and J by 10 bases, with 11 bases of the junction left unmatched. Germline values: CDR1 LNHDA, CDR2 SQIVND (reference sequence). CDR3 sequence reads: CASSIEPWDRGARAFF. CDR3 sequence (DNA): TGTGCCAGTAGTATAGAGCCCTGGGACAGGGGAGCAAGAGCTTTCTTT.

The CDR3 bases are TGTGCCATAAAGGGGGCCGGGGTTGAAAAACTGTTTTTT. Residues: CAIKGAGVEKLFF. The genes are TRBV10-3 and TRBJ1-4; 7 nucleotides match TRBD1. The CDR3 has 13 amino acids. The trim removed 9 bases at V and 7 bases at J, leaving 8 bases unmatched. Germline V gene lookup returns CDR1 ENHRY and CDR2 SYGVKD.

The chain joins TRBV19 to TRBJ2-7; 11 positions agree with TRBD2. The length of the CDR3 is 13 residues. From germline, CDR1 is LNHDA and CDR2 SQIVND (reference sequence). V lost 6 bases and J lost 3; bases outside the gene matches: 1. In DNA form, the CDR3 reads TGTGCCAGTAGCGGGACTAGCGGCTACGAGCAGTACTTC. As protein: CASSGTSGYEQYF.

The chain carries TRBV6-6 and TRBJ2-5, with D maybe TRBD2 (7 bases). The CDR3 runs 14 residues. Trimming removed 6 bases at V and 5 bases at J, with 16 bases between. Germline V gene data show CDR1 as MNHNY and CDR2 as SVGAGI (reference sequence). The CDR3 loop is CASSPRGGGETQYF. The CDR3 nucleotides are TGTGCCAGCAGCCCCCGCGGGGGCGGGGAGACCCAGTACTTC.

The chain recombines TRBV9 with TRBJ2-7, with 9 bases that match TRBD1. CDR3 length: 15 residues. The germline V gene has CDR1 SGDLS and CDR2 YYNGEE. V was pared by 1 base and J by 2 bases, with 4 bases of the junction left unmatched. The CDR3 loop reads CASSVSGTGPYEQYF. The CDR3 nucleotides are TGTGCCAGCAGCGTATCCGGGACAGGGCCCTACGAGCAGTACTTC.

The chain carries TRBV7-9 and TRBJ2-2; 10 nucleotides line up with TRBD1. Losses at the gene ends were 7 bases for V and 4 bases for J; bases not matched to a gene: 3. The CDR3 sequence is 14 residues long. Germline V gene sequence: CDR1 SEHNR, CDR2 FQNEAQ (reference sequence). The CDR3 region is CASTRTGGTGELFF. CDR3 sequence (DNA): TGTGCCAGCACTCGGACAGGGGGCACCGGGGAGCTGTTTTTT.

The V call is TRBV7-9, the J call TRBJ2-7; D unclear. V lost 2 bases and J lost 2, with 4 bases in between. The germline V gene has CDR1 SEHNR and CDR2 FQNEAQ (reference sequence). CDR3 size: 12 residues. The CDR3 nucleotides are TGTGCCAGCAGCTTATACACCTACGAGCAGTACTTC. The encoded protein is CASSLYTYEQYF.

The chain recombines TRBV27 with TRBJ1-1; 8 bases agree with TRBD1. The CDR3 spans 18 residues. Looked up from germline, CDR1 is MNHEY and CDR2 is SMNVEV (reference sequence). After removal of 5 bases from V and 4 bases from J, the junction contained 18 bases not matched to a gene. CDR3 protein: CASSILHQARGLITEAFF. The CDR3 region has the DNA TGTGCCAGCAGTATCCTACACCAGGCCAGGGGGCTGATCACTGAAGCTTTCTTT.

The chain joins TRBV3-1 (or the pseudogene TRBV3-2) to TRBJ1-5; no clear D. The CDR3 is 16 residues long. Germline V gene lookup returns CDR1 LGHDT and CDR2 YNNKEL (reference sequence). Trimming left V 4 bases short and J 0 bases short, with 13 bases between. CDR3 coding DNA: TGTGCCAGCAGCCTCGGAGTTCCTTATAGCAATCAGCCCCAGCATTTT. Its translation is CASSLGVPYSNQPQHF.

This clone has just one count. The chain recombines TRBV7-2 with TRBJ1-2; 8 bases align to TRBD1. V gave up 2 bases and J gave up 4 bases; unmatched junction bases: 3. The CDR3 spans 14 residues. Germline lookup yields CDR1 SGHTA and CDR2 FQGNSA. The CDR3 protein is CASSLQGAGYGYTF. The CDR3 DNA is TGTGCCAGCAGCTTACAGGGGGCGGGCTATGGCTACACCTTC.

The V gene is TRBV29-1, the J gene TRBJ2-5; D perhaps matches TRBD2 (5 bases). V shed 4 bases and J shed 5 bases, with 17 bases lying between them. CDR1 and CDR2 (germline): SQVTM, ANQGSEA. The CDR3 contains 14 residues. The CDR3 spells CSVGADRWRETQYF. The CDR3 DNA sequence: TGCAGCGTTGGAGCAGACCGGTGGAGGGAGACCCAGTACTTC.

The chain is built from TRBV11-3 and TRBJ2-3, with D possibly TRBD2 on 7 matching bases. The germline CDR1 and CDR2 sequences are SGHNT and YENEEA. Between the trimmed V and J ends, which lost 11 bases and 4 bases, there was a span of 28 bases. The CDR3 is 17 amino acids. Here the CDR3 reads CARTGGLQSLRADTQYF. The CDR3 DNA follows: TGTGCCCGGACGGGGGGCTTACAGAGTTTGAGGGCAGATACGCAGTATTTT.